The 10 T cell receptor beta chains listed next were all sequenced from one sample in a study of human T cells and chemical hapten exposure. Regarding time point: healthy volunteer bleed at 6 weeks. Total RNA was extracted from unfractionated whole blood. Each CDR3 protein gets one entry after TCRdb re-called the RACE reads with MiXCR. The repertoire holds some 65,000 distinct CDR3 sequences, about 6.5% seen once, with under 4.5% in the top ten. Sequencing input: whole blood. The receptors here all came from a female donor in good health. Some clones in this sample may be carry-over from other donors' samples.

The chain employs TRBV6-6 and TRBJ2-7; D is undetermined. The V end lost 6 bases, the J end lost 9 bases, and 15 bases lay between the germline ends. Germline V gene data show CDR1 as MNHNY and CDR2 as SVGAGI (reference sequence). The CDR3 has 12 amino acids. CDR3 sequence reads: CASSQMVASQYF. CDR3 coding DNA: TGTGCCAGCAGCCAGATGGTGGCGTCGCAGTACTTC.

This clonotype was counted many times. The rearrangement links TRBV7-2 to TRBJ1-5; 7 bases fit TRBD1. After removal of 2 bases from V and 0 bases from J, the junction contained 7 bases not matched to a gene. The germline V gene has CDR1 SGHTA and CDR2 FQGNSA. The CDR3 sequence is 17 residues long. The CDR3 reads CASSLFPGGTSNQPQHF. CDR3 DNA: TGTGCCAGCAGCTTATTTCCAGGGGGAACTAGCAATCAGCCCCAGCATTTT.

The chain uses TRBV7-9 and TRBJ2-3, with 7 nucleotides matching TRBD1. This CDR3 contains 17 residues. Germline V gene data show CDR1 as SEHNR and CDR2 as FQNEAQ (reference sequence). Germline trimming cut 0 bases from V and 4 bases from J; bases unmatched to any gene: 10. The CDR3 protein is CASSLARPRQGADTQYF. CDR3 coding DNA: TGTGCCAGCAGCTTAGCTCGGCCGAGACAGGGTGCAGATACGCAGTATTTT.

The chain combines TRBV6-6 with TRBJ1-5; 7 bases fit TRBD1. The CDR3 loop spans 18 amino acids. V gave up 0 bases and J gave up 7 bases; unmatched junction bases: 15. Germline V gene lookup returns CDR1 MNHNY and CDR2 SVGAGI (reference sequence). CDR3 in DNA: TGTGCCAGCAGTTACTCGTGGGGCCGACAGGGTAATGACCAGCCCCAGCATTTT. Its translation: CASSYSWGRQGNDQPQHF.

This chain links TRBV4-2 with TRBJ1-2, with D uncertain. Germline loops: CDR1 LGHNA, CDR2 YNFKEQ. This CDR3 is built from 15 residues. Trimming cost V 0 bases and J 6 bases, with 14 bases left between them. This chain's CDR3 is CASSQDLDWADGYTF. CDR3 DNA: TGTGCCAGCAGCCAAGATTTAGATTGGGCAGATGGCTACACCTTC.

This clonotype was recorded at least ten times. The gene calls are TRBV29-1 and TRBJ1-1; D not resolved. The CDR3 loop spans 11 amino acids. Per germline, CDR1 SQVTM and CDR2 ANQGSEA. V was cut by 4 bases and J by 5 bases, with 8 bases left in between. The CDR3 sequence is CSVGRKTEAFF. DNA for the CDR3: TGCAGCGTTGGACGGAAAACTGAAGCTTTCTTT.

A few counts support this clonotype. The V call is TRBV28, the J call TRBJ1-4, with D uncertain. This CDR3 has 15 amino acids. V shed 6 bases and J shed 0 bases, with 11 bases lying between them. Germline V gene data show CDR1 as MDHEN and CDR2 as SYDVKM. CDR3 in amino acids: CASSPYRATNEKLFF. The CDR3 DNA reads TGTGCCAGCAGCCCTTACCGGGCAACTAATGAAAAACTGTTTTTT.

The rearrangement uses TRBV6-2 or TRBV6-3 and TRBJ2-1; D is ambiguous. Germline values: CDR1 MNHEY, CDR2 SVGEGT. Trimming took off 0 bases at V and 9 bases at J, with 6 bases between the two ends. CDR3 length: 12 residues. DNA for the CDR3: TGTGCCAGCAGTTACTCAATCATTGAGCAGTTCTTC. Encoded protein: CASSYSIIEQFF.

The gene calls are TRBV15 and TRBJ1-5; D is unresolved. Trimming removed 1 base from V and 6 bases from J, with 10 bases in between. The CDR3 is 14 amino acids. Germline CDR1 and CDR2: LNHNV and YYDKDF (reference sequence). The chain's CDR3 is CATSRGAGSQPQHF. The CDR3 DNA reads TGTGCCACCAGCAGAGGCGCGGGATCTCAGCCCCAGCATTTT.

At least ten counts were recorded for this clonotype. This chain links TRBV15 with TRBJ1-4; D is undetermined. V gave up 8 bases and J gave up 0 bases, with 7 bases separating them. Per germline, CDR1 LNHNV and CDR2 YYDKDF (reference sequence). The CDR3 has 13 amino acids. The CDR3 sequence: CATQSSTNEKLFF. The DNA of the CDR3 is TGTGCCACCCAAAGCTCAACTAATGAAAAACTGTTTTTT.